The next 8 T cell receptor beta chains were all read from a single sample in a study of blood T cell repertoires in COVID-19. TCRdb's table, derived via immunoSEQ multiplex PCR, lists solely in-frame clones and lacks some. The table includes tens of thousands of clones, 88% detected once. Sequencing used peripheral blood. These receptors came from a man between 65 and 85 years old with acute or convalescent COVID-19.

The table lists this clone with a few counts. The rearrangement uses TRBV28 and TRBJ2-1; the match to TRBD2 covers 8 bases. The CDR3 extends over 15 amino acids. Germline values: CDR1 MDHEN, CDR2 SYDVKM. The V and J ends lost 6 bases and 5 bases, in that order; junction bases with no gene match: 9. CDR3 protein: CASSLSGSVNNEQFF. The CDR3 coding sequence is TGTGCCAGCAGCTTAAGCGGGAGCGTCAACAATGAGCAGTTCTTC.

CDR3 sequence (DNA): TGTGCCAGCAGCCAAGATCAACAGGGGACTAATGAAAAACTGTTTTTT. This gives the protein CASSQDQQGTNEKLFF. The chain combines TRBV3-1 (or the pseudogene TRBV3-2) with TRBJ1-4, with TRBD1 matching over 7 bases. Germline loops: CDR1 LGHDT, CDR2 YNNKEL (reference sequence). V dropped 0 bases and J dropped 2; count of bases not matched to a gene: 3. The CDR3 runs 16 residues.

This clone was picked up one time. This chain uses TRBV4-2 with TRBJ2-2, with 7 bases identical to TRBD1. The CDR3 is 15 amino acids. V dropped 4 bases and J dropped 5; count of bases not matched to a gene: 7. Germline loops: CDR1 LGHNA, CDR2 YNFKEQ. CDR3 in amino acids: CASSPSTGETGELFF. The DNA for the CDR3 is TGTGCCAGCAGCCCTTCAACAGGGGAAACCGGGGAGCTGTTTTTT.

The CDR3 DNA reads TGTGCCAGCAGCCAAGGCGGGACTAGCGGGAGAAATGAGCAGTTCTTC. It encodes CASSQGGTSGRNEQFF. The rearrangement joins TRBV4-2 to TRBJ2-1, with 14 bases aligning to TRBD2. Germline CDR1 reads LGHNA; CDR2 reads YNFKEQ. J gave up 7 bases and V 1 base, and 3 bases lay outside the gene matches. The CDR3 is made up of 16 amino acids.

V usage is TRBV5-6 and J usage is TRBJ1-2, with D tentatively TRBD1 (6 bases). Germline V gene lookup returns CDR1 SGHDT and CDR2 YYEEEE. The CDR3 extends over 12 amino acids. V was trimmed by 2 bases and J by 8 bases, leaving 10 bases between them. The CDR3 loop reads CASSFGGPGYTF. In DNA, the CDR3 is TGTGCCAGCAGCTTTGGGGGCCCCGGCTACACCTTC.

The V and J genes are TRBV27 and TRBJ1-2, with a weak D call TRBD1 (6 bases). CDR3 length: 14 amino acids. V was trimmed by 5 bases and J by 8 bases, leaving 18 bases between them. From germline, CDR1 is MNHEY and CDR2 SMNVEV (reference sequence). CDR3 sequence (DNA): TGTGCCAGCAGTATAAACGGAGGGGGGGGCGGCTACACCTTC. This encodes CASSINGGGGGYTF.

The chain recombines TRBV19 with TRBJ1-5, with TRBD1 identical over 7 bases. This CDR3 has 16 amino acids. Trimming at V came to 0 bases and at J to 3 bases, leaving 5 bases not matched to a gene. The germline gives CDR1 LNHDA, CDR2 SQIVND (reference sequence). The CDR3 protein is CASSIDGRGTNQPQHF. CDR3 sequence (DNA): TGTGCCAGTAGTATAGACGGCAGGGGGACCAATCAGCCCCAGCATTTT.

This clone was seen a few times. At one end the junction does not follow the germline gene, possibly because of a read error. This chain uses TRBV20-1 with TRBJ1-2; D might be TRBD1 (5 bases). The CDR3 loop spans 11 amino acids. Germline loops: CDR1 DFQATT, CDR2 SNEGSKA (reference sequence). This CDR3 is CSALRDAGRAF. In DNA form, the CDR3 reads TGCAGTGCTCTCCGGGACGCTGGGAGGGCCTTC.